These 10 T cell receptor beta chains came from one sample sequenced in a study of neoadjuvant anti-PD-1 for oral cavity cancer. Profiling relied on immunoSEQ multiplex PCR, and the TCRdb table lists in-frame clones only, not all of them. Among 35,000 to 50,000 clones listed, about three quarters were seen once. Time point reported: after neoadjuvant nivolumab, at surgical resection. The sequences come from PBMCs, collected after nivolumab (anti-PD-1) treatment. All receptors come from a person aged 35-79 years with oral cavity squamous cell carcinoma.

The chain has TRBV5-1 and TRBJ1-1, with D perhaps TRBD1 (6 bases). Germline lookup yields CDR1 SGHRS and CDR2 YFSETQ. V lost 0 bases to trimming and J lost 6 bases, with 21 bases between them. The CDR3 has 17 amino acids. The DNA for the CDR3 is TGCGCCAGCAGCTTGGAGTTAGTGGGGGCAGGGTCCGCTGAAGCTTTCTTT. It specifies CASSLELVGAGSAEAFF.

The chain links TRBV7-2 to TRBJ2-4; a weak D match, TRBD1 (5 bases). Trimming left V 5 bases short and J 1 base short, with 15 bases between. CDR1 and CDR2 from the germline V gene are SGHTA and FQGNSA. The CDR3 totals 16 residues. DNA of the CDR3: TGTGCCAGCAGCCCGACCTCTTCAGGGGCCAAAAACATTCAGTACTTC. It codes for CASSPTSSGAKNIQYF.

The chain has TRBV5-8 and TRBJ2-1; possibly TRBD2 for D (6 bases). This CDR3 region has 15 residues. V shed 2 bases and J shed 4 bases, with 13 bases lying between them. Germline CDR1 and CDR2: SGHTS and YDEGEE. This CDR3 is CASSFEGGGYNEQFF. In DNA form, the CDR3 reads TGTGCCAGCAGCTTTGAGGGAGGAGGGTACAATGAGCAGTTCTTC.

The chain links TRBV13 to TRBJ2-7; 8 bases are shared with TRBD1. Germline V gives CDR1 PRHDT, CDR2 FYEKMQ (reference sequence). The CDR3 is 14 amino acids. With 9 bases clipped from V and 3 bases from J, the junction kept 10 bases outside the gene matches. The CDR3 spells CASGRDRPRYEQYF. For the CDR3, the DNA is TGTGCCAGTGGCCGGGACAGGCCCCGCTACGAGCAGTACTTC.

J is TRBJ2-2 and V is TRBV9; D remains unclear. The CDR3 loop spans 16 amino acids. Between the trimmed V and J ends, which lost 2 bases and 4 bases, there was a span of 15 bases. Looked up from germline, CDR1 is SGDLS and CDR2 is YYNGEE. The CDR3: CASSVAAVSATGELFF. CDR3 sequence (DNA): TGTGCCAGCAGCGTTGCGGCCGTGTCTGCCACCGGGGAGCTGTTTTTT.

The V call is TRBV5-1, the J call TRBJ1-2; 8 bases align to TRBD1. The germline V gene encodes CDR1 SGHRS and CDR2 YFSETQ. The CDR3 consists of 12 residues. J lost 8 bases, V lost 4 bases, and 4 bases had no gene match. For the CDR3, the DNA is TGCGCCAGCAGCCCCGGGACAGGCGGCTACACCTTC. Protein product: CASSPGTGGYTF.

The CDR3 region is CASSLAGGEQFF. CDR3 bases: TGTGCCAGCAGCTTGGCCGGGGGGGAGCAGTTCTTC. J is TRBJ2-1 and V is TRBV5-6; 7 positions agree with TRBD2. The V gene's germline CDR1 is SGHDT and CDR2 YYEEEE. There are 12 residues in the CDR3. After removal of 0 bases from V and 10 bases from J, the junction contained 1 base not matched to a gene.

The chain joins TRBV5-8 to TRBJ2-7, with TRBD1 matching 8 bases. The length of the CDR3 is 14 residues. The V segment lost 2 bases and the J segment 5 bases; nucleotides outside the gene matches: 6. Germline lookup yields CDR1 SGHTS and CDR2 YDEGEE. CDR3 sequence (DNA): TGTGCCAGCAGCTTAGGACAGGGAAGAAACGAGCAGTACTTC. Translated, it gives CASSLGQGRNEQYF.

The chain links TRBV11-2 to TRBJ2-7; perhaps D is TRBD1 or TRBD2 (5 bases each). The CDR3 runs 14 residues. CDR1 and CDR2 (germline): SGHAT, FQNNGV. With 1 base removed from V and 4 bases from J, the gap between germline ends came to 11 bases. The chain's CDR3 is CASSLGDRPYEQYF. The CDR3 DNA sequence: TGTGCCAGCAGCTTAGGGGACCGGCCTTACGAGCAGTACTTC.

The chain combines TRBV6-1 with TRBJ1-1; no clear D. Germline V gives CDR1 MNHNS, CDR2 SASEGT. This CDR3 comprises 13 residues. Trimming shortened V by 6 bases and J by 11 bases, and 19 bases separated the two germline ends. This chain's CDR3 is CASSPGQLIRAFF. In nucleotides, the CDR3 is TGTGCCAGCAGCCCCGGGCAGCTCATTAGGGCTTTCTTT.